This TCR beta chain was sequenced during a study of glioma-infiltrating T cells after dendritic cell vaccination. Study context: Monocyte-derived dendritic cells, cultured 6 to 7 days with IL-4 and GM-CSF, were pulsed with autologous tumor lysate.

All glioblastoma patients lacked an isocitrate dehydrogenase mutation. TCRB CDR3 was amplified from 2 ug genomic DNA or less. TCRdb's table, derived via immunoSEQ multiplex PCR, lists solely in-frame clones and lacks some. The table records 55,000 to 75,000 clones, around 86% of them present only once. The CDR3 extends over 14 amino acids. Germline assignment: CDR1 SGHTA and CDR2 FQGNSA. V lost 1 base and J 2 bases, leaving 9 bases between the germline ends. Sequencing used blood, obtained before dendritic cell vaccination. The chain joins TRBV7-2 to TRBJ2-7; no clear D gene. The sequence derives from a human donor with glioblastoma. The CDR3 region has the DNA TGTGCCAGCAGCTTAGACGCCAGAACCTACGAGCAGTACTTC. It codes for CASSLDARTYEQYF.